This T cell receptor beta chain was identified in a study of blood T cell repertoires in COVID-19 (dated by TCRdb to about 2020). General notes on the study: Samples covering the acute and convalescent phases of COVID-19 were provided by collaborators in the United States, Italy and Spain. A de-identified subject ID, COVID-19 status, age in years and sex were almost always included in the sample metadata. The material from the prospective study consisted of cDNA or gDNA derived from T cells, B-cell-depleted T cells, or PBMCs. Samples were obtained from the ongoing ImmuneRACE study (first 160 participants) and from some 1,300 subjects provided by 6 global collaborators. Deeply sampled blood TCRbeta repertoires from subjects exposed to, actively infected with, or recovered from COVID-19 were included in the dataset. HLA class I and class II types, where available, came from metadata supplied by the sample provider rather than from assay-based typing. The repertoires were made available in a free public database intended to serve as a resource for research on the immune response to SARS-CoV-2.

One collaborating source in Seattle enrolled patients during active infection and followed them longitudinally through the course of disease. Each collaborating institution followed its own protocols to collect whole blood in K2EDTA tubes. Collaborator samples were shipped for TCRbeta analysis as frozen whole blood, isolated PBMCs, or DNA extracted from either sample type. TCRbeta CDR3 regions were amplified from genomic DNA by means of the immunoSEQ Assay, a bias-controlled multiplex PCR. Concerning the study's data processing: The number of nucleated cells in each sample was estimated by amplification of reference gene primers within the assay. To quantify the absolute abundance of each unique TCRbeta CDR3 rearrangement, sequence reads were collapsed and filtered. For each sample, productive Simpson clonality was calculated as the square root of Simpson's diversity index across productive rearrangements. The source is immuneACCESS, and TCRdb retained only in-frame sequences with V and J called. Part of the clones is not carried over; for the studies checked, unresolved V genes explain less than half of this, and the remainder is unexplained. For V, J and clone size, that table is used; D and trimming come from the DNA. This sample is represented by about 180,000 clones; approximately 80% of them were singletons. Of the sample, 7% is held by the ten largest clones.

The research as a whole found: The amount of clinical and demographic metadata varied by source and participant and was provided uncurated.

A few counts support this clone. Its antigen remains undetermined. Nothing much larger sits one base from this clone, and base qualities are not available. Per the germline V gene, SGDLS is the CDR1 and YYNGEE is the CDR2. Taken from cysteine to phenylalanine, the CDR3 has 14 residues. Just CDR3 DNA is preserved here, 42 bases in frame from base 1. At the junction V is shortened by 4 bases and J by 2 bases, with 10 bases in between. The chain is assembled from TRBV9 and TRBJ1-3; the D gene identity is not certain. This TCR was sampled from a woman in her forties with COVID-19, enrolled during active disease. Material: peripheral blood. CDR3 region: CASSPLLTGNTIYF. The DNA is TGTGCCAGCAGCCCCCTATTAACTGGAAACACCATATATTTT.